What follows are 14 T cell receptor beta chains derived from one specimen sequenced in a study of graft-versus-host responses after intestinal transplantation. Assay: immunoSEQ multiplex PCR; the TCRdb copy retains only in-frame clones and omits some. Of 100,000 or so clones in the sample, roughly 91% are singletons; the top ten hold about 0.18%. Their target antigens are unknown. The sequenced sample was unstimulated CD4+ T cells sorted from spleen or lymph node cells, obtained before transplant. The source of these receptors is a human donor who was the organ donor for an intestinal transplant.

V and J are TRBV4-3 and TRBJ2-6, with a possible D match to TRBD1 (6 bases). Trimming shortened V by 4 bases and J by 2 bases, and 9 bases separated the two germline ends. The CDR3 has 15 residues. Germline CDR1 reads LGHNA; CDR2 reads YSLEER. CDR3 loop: CASSPAGAGANVLTF. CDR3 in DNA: TGCGCCAGCAGCCCAGCAGGGGCTGGGGCCAACGTCCTGACTTTC.

In DNA form, the CDR3 reads TGTGCCAGCACCGGACTGGGCGTCGGCACAGAAGAGACCCAGTACTTC. Translated, it gives CASTGLGVGTEETQYF. This sequence joins TRBV2 and TRBJ2-5, with TRBD2 as a possible D gene (5 bases). The V gene lost 7 bases and the J gene lost 3 bases, with 21 bases spanning the gap. The CDR3 spans 16 residues. Germline loops: CDR1 SNHLY, CDR2 FYNNEI.

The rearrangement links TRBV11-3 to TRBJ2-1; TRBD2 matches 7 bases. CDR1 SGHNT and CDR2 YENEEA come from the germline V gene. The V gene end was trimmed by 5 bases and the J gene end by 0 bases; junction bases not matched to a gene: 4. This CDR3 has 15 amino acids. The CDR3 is CASSARGGSYNEQFF. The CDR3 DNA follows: TGTGCCAGCAGCGCTCGCGGGGGCTCCTACAATGAGCAGTTCTTC.

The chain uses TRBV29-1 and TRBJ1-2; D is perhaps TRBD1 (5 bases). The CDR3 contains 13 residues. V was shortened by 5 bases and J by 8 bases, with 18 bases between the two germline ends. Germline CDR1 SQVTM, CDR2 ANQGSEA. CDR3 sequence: CSVSLSRGGGYTF. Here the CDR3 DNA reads TGCAGCGTTTCACTCAGTAGGGGTGGCGGCTACACCTTC.

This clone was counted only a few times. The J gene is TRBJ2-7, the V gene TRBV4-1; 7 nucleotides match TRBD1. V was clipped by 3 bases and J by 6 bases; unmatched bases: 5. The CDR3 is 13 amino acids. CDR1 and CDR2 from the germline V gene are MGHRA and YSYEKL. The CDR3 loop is CASSQLNRGEQYF. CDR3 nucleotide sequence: TGCGCCAGCAGCCAGTTGAACAGGGGCGAGCAGTACTTC.

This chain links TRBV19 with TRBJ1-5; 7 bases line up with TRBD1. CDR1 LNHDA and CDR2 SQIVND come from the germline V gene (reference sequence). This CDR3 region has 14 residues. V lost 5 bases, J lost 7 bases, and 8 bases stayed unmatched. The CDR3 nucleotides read TGTGCCAGTAGTTTCCAGACAGGGCACCAGCCCCAGCATTTT. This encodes CASSFQTGHQPQHF.

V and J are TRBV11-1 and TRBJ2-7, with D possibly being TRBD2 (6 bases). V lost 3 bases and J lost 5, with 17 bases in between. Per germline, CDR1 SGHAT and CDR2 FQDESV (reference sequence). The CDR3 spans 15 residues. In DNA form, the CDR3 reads TGTGCCAGCAGCTTCCCGGGACTGCAAGTCCACGAGCAGTACTTC. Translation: CASSFPGLQVHEQYF.

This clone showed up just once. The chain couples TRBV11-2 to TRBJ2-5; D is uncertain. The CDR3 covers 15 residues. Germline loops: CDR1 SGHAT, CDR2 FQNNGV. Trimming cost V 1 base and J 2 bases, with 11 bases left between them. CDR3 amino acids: CASSLVVGAQETQYF. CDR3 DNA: TGTGCCAGCAGCTTAGTCGTAGGAGCTCAAGAGACCCAGTACTTC.

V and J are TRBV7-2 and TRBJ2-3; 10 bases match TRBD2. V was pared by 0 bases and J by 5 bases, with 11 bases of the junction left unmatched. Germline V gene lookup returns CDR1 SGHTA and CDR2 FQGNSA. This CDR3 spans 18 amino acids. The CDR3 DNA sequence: TGTGCCAGCAGCTTAGCCAGCGGGGGGGCCAAGTATAAAGATACGCAGTATTTT. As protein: CASSLASGGAKYKDTQYF.

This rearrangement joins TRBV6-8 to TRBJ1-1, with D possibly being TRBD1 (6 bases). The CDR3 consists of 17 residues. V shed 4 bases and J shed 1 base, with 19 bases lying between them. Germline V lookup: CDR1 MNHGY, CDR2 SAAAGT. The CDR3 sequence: CASSCRGAGDGNTEAFF. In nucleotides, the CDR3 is TGTGCCAGCAGTTGCAGGGGAGCGGGGGACGGGAACACTGAAGCTTTCTTT.

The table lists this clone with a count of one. This CDR3 is CASRKTSLQTQYF. The CDR3 bases are TGTGCCAGCAGGAAGACTAGCTTGCAGACCCAGTACTTC. V gene TRBV2 combines with J gene TRBJ2-5, with TRBD2 matching 7 bases. Unmatched junction bases numbered 7, after V lost 6 bases and J lost 6 bases. Germline assignment: CDR1 SNHLY and CDR2 FYNNEI. This CDR3 has 13 amino acids.

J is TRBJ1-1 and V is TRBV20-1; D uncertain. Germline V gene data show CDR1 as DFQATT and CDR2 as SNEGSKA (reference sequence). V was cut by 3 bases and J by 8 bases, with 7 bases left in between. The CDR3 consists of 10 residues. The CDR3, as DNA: TGCAGTGCTAGGAGAGGGGAAGCTTTCTTT. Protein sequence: CSARRGEAFF.

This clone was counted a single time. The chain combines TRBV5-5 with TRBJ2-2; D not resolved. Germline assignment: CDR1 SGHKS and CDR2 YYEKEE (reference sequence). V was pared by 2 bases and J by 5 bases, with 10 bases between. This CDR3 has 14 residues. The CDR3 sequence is CASSFSGGTGELFF. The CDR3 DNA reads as TGTGCCAGCAGCTTTTCAGGTGGGACCGGGGAGCTGTTTTTT.

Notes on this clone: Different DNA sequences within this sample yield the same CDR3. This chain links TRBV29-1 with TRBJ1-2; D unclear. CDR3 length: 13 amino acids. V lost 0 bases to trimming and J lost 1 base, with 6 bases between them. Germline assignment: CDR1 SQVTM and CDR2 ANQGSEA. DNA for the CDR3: TGCAGCGTTGAAGATCGGGGTAACTATGGCTACACCTTC. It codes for CSVEDRGNYGYTF.